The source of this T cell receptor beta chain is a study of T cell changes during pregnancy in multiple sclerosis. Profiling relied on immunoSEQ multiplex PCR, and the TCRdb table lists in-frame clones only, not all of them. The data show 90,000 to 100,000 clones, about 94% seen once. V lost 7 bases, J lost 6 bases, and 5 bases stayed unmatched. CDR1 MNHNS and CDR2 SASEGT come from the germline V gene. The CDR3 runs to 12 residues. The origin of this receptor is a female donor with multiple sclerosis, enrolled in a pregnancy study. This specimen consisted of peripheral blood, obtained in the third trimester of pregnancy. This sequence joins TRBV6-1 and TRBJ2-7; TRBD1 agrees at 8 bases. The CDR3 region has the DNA TGTGCCAGCACCTGGACAGGGATCGAGCAGTACTTC. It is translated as CASTWTGIEQYF.